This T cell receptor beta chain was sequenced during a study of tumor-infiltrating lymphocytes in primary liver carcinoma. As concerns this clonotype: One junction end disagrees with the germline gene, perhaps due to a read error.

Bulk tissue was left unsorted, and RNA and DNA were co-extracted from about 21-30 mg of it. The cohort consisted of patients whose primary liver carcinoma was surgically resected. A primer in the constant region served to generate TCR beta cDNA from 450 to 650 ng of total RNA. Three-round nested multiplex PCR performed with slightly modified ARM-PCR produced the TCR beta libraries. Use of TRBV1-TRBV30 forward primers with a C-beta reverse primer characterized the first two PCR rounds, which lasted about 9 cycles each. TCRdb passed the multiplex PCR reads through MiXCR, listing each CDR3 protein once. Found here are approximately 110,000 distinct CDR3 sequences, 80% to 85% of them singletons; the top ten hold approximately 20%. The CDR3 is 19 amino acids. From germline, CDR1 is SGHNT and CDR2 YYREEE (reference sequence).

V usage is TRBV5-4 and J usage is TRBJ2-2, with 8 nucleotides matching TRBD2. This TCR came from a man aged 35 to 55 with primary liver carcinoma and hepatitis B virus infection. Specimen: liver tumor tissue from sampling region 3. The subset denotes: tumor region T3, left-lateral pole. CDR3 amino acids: CASSDPGLVGFANIEELLF. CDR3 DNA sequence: TGTGCCAGCAGTGATCCGGGACTAGTGGGTTTCGCGAACATCGAGGAGCTGCTTTTT.